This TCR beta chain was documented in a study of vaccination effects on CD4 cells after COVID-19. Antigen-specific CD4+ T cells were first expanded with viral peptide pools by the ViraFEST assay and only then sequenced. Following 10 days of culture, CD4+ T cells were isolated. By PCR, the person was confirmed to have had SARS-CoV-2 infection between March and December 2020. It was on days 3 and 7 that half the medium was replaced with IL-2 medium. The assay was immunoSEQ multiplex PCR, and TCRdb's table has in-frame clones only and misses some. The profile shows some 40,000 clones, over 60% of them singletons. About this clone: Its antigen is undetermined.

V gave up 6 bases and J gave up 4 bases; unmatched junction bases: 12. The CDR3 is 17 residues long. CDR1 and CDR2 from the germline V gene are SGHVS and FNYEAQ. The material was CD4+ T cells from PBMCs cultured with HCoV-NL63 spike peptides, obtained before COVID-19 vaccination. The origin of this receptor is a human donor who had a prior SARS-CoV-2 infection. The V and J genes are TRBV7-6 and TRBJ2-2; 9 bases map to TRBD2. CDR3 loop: CASSQNSGSFGTGELFF. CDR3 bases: TGTGCCAGCAGTCAGAATAGCGGGAGTTTTGGCACCGGGGAGCTGTTTTTT.